This T cell receptor beta chain appears in the sequencing data of a study of cytomegalovirus exposure and HLA in healthy donors. For this clone: Within the sample, other DNA sequences also encode this same CDR3.

PCR amplification relied on 60 Vbeta primers (plus 13 Jbeta primers). Libraries were prepared by immunoSEQ multiplex PCR; TCRdb keeps only in-frame clonotypes and omits some of them. In the table there are hundreds of thousands of clones, 77% of which are singletons. Germline V gives CDR1 MGHRA, CDR2 YSYEKL. V dropped 5 bases and J dropped 6 bases, with 16 bases sitting between them. This CDR3 region has 14 residues. Regarding donors, all were healthy bone marrow donors. The sequenced sample consisted of PBMCs. This sequence joins TRBV4-1 and TRBJ1-1; TRBD1 might be the D (6 bases). The clonotype was recovered from a woman aged 60-75 years in good health and CMV-seropositive. CDR3 DNA sequence: TGCGCCAGCAGCAGGGGGGGTCTAGGCGCTGAAGCTTTCTTT. This translates into CASSRGGLGAEAFF.